This TCR beta chain was identified during a study of blood T cell repertoires in COVID-19. The V segment lost 1 base and the J segment 2 bases; nucleotides outside the gene matches: 1. The CDR3 spans 17 residues. CDR1 is LGHDT, CDR2 YNNKEL, per germline (reference sequence). Assay: immunoSEQ multiplex PCR; the TCRdb copy retains only in-frame clones and omits some. The sample has a few hundred thousand clones, around nine tenths seen once. The source of this sequence is a man aged 60 to 69 who had recovered from COVID-19. The chain has TRBV3-1 (or the pseudogene TRBV3-2) and TRBJ2-6, with TRBD1 matching over 11 bases. Sequencing was performed on peripheral blood. The CDR3 nucleotides read TGTGCCAGCAGCCAAGGGACAGGGGGCGCTGGGGCCAACGTCCTGACTTTC. It yields the protein CASSQGTGGAGANVLTF.